Each of the 8 T cell receptor beta chains below was sequenced from the same sample in a study of cytomegalovirus exposure and HLA in healthy donors. The protocol was immunoSEQ multiplex PCR, while the TCRdb copy is restricted to in-frame clones and leaves out a portion. The data show roughly 240,000 clones, about 86% seen once. Sequenced material: PBMCs. The receptors stem from a man in his late teens or twenties in good health and CMV-seronegative.

The chain is built from TRBV7-2 and TRBJ2-7, with 8 bases lining up with TRBD2. The germline CDR1 and CDR2 sequences are SGHTA and FQGNSA. With 2 bases clipped from V and 9 bases from J, the junction kept 9 bases outside the gene matches. The CDR3 is 14 amino acids. The CDR3 bases are TGTGCCAGCAGCTTACGGCGGGGGGAACAGGGGCAGTACTTC. It is translated as CASSLRRGEQGQYF.

This rearrangement joins TRBV9 to TRBJ2-7; 8 bases map to TRBD2. V was clipped by 4 bases and J by 3 bases; unmatched bases: 9. The germline V gene encodes CDR1 SGDLS and CDR2 YYNGEE. This CDR3 spans 15 amino acids. The CDR3 loop is CASSSSAGVIYEQYF. The DNA of the CDR3 is TGTGCCAGCAGCTCTTCAGCGGGAGTGATCTACGAGCAGTACTTC.

The V call is TRBV5-1, the J call TRBJ2-5; 7 bases are shared with TRBD2. J lost 5 bases, V lost 4 bases, and 8 bases had no gene match. Germline V lookup: CDR1 SGHRS, CDR2 YFSETQ. CDR3 size: 14 residues. The CDR3 sequence is CASSPSGTGETQYF. The CDR3 nucleotides are TGCGCCAGCAGCCCAAGCGGGACGGGGGAGACCCAGTACTTC.

This clone appeared a few times. The chain joins TRBV5-4 to TRBJ1-6, with D perhaps matching TRBD1 (6 bases). Trimming left V 2 bases short and J 5 bases short, with 8 bases between. The germline CDR1 and CDR2 sequences are SGHNT and YYREEE (reference sequence). The CDR3 has 14 residues. CDR3: CASSFYRDNSPLHF. CDR3 coding DNA: TGTGCCAGCAGCTTTTACAGGGATAATTCACCCCTCCACTTT.

This clone was seen a handful of times. The rearrangement uses TRBV6-5 and TRBJ2-7; a possible D gene is TRBD2 (5 bases). CDR3 length: 14 residues. CDR1 MNHEY and CDR2 SVGAGI come from the germline V gene. The V and J ends lost 8 bases and 2 bases respectively, with 16 bases between them. The chain's CDR3 is CASFLSGEPYEQYF. The CDR3 bases are TGTGCCAGCTTCCTGAGCGGCGAACCCTACGAGCAGTACTTC.

The chain combines TRBV6-5 with TRBJ1-2; the D gene is possibly TRBD1 (6 bases). V lost 5 bases and J 5 bases, leaving 12 bases between the germline ends. CDR3 length: 13 amino acids. Germline V gene sequence: CDR1 MNHEY, CDR2 SVGAGI. The CDR3: CASSGRQAYGYTF. As DNA, the CDR3 is TGTGCCAGCAGTGGAAGACAGGCGTATGGCTACACCTTC.

This clone has a handful of counts. The CDR3 DNA reads TGTGCCAGCAGCTTATTTGCGGGAGCGGGTGAGACCCAGTACTTC. It yields the protein CASSLFAGAGETQYF. The chain links TRBV7-3 to TRBJ2-5; 7 bases match TRBD2. V was clipped by 2 bases and J by 5 bases; unmatched bases: 8. In germline, CDR1 is SGHTA, CDR2 FQGTGA. This CDR3 is built from 15 residues.

V gene TRBV30 combines with J gene TRBJ1-2, with 9 bases aligning to TRBD1. Germline V gene sequence: CDR1 GTSNPN, CDR2 SVGIG (reference sequence). The CDR3 is 11 residues long. V was clipped by 8 bases and J by 10 bases; unmatched bases: 8. CDR3 in DNA: TGTGCCGAGGACAGGGGAGGTATCTACACCTTC. Translating it yields CAEDRGGIYTF.